This entry features one T cell receptor beta chain sequence. This clonotype was seen at least ten times. Its antigen is not yet known. No much larger clone is present one base from it, and per-base qualities are unavailable. V is cut by 4 bases and J by 5 bases, and the space between the germline ends is 11 bases. Its CDR3 holds 14 amino acids, cysteine through phenylalanine. CDR3 DNA only is kept here, 42 bases in frame from base 1. Ficoll-Paque density gradient centrifugation was used to isolate PBMCs. This record belongs to a study of T-cell memory formation after mild COVID-19 (dated by TCRdb to about 2021). As for the study more broadly: TCR sequence clusters from the two donors were found to be largely donor specific. In two donors, T-cell clones that expanded and contracted after mild COVID-19 were tracked by sequencing TCRalpha and TCRbeta repertoires over time. Two young, previously healthy adult volunteers, one female and one male, were included in the cohort.

The instrument given in TCRdb is Illumina NovaSeq 6000. Using 5'RACE with constant-segment primers, TCRalpha and TCRbeta cDNA libraries were constructed, with sample barcodes and unique molecular identifiers added in the process. Trizol reagent was used to extract RNA from every sample. The libraries were amplified in two PCR steps, and the second step added a second sample barcode and Illumina TruSeq adapters. Sequencing of libraries was performed on an Illumina NovaSeq with 2 x 150 bp paired-end reads. From the authors' description of their analysis: With migec v1.2.7, reads were demultiplexed and then collapsed into UMI-guided consensus sequences. Using mixcr v2.1.11, UMI consensuses were aligned to TRA and TRB V and J templates and then assembled into clonotypes. Clonotypes were classified as expanded or contracted when called significant by both edgeR and NoisET, with noise models trained on biological replicates. edgeR calls used a false discovery rate-adjusted p below 0.01 and a log2 fold-change threshold of 1. As an exploratory analysis of dynamics, max-normalized trajectories of the 1000 most abundant clonotypes were examined by PCA with hierarchical clustering. Separately sequenced CD4+ and CD8+ repertoires were used to assign a CD4 or CD8 phenotype to each responding clone. In TCRdb, the public reads were trimmed at Q25 with fastp and aligned with MiXCR, with productive beta chains retained. One record per CDR3 amino acid sequence lists the most common genes and DNA. The V and J calls, along with clone size, are taken from TCRdb and not from the paper's own processing. The sample profile shows 300,000 to 350,000 distinct CDR3 sequences; roughly an eighth of them were found once. Over 20% of the sample is held by the ten biggest clonotypes.

The study at large found these results: Only two mild cases were covered by the study, and larger cohorts that include severe cases with pre-infection samples were considered necessary. Clones that contracted from day 15 to 85 showed balanced CD4/CD8 phenotypes, whereas a second wave of clones that expanded from day 15 to 37 leaned towards CD4+. Some responding clones were detected in pre-infection memory, which suggested that pre-existing cross-reactive memory T cells had joined the SARS-CoV-2 response. The second-wave clones that peaked on day 37 were not confirmed to be SARS-CoV-2 specific. Contracting CD4+ clones were located mainly in the CM and EM memory subsets, whereas CD8+ clones were found to be enriched in EMRA.

The rearranged chain carries TRBV12-3 or TRBV12-4 and TRBJ2-2, with no reliable assignment of the D segment. This TCR was sampled from a man between 18 and 29 years old who had mild COVID-19 (a few samples of this study predate the infection). The sample titles of this study are shuffled in the database, so cell type and time point are left out; the donor was told from shared clones. Sequenced: PBMCs or a T cell subset sorted from them (not recorded which). The CDR3: CASSSAGFTGELFF. The sequenced DNA is TGTGCCAGCAGTTCCGCAGGATTTACCGGGGAGCTGTTTTTT.